This T cell receptor beta chain was sequenced in a study of blood T cells in healthy people across ages. Collection of roughly 10 milliliters of peripheral blood was performed for each donor. Every sample gave at least 5 micrograms of total RNA when it was extracted. Combining a sample-barcoded 5' primer with a J-beta primer mix, a second PCR ran for roughly 6 to 12 cycles. The template-switch adaptor, which had 12 random nucleotides, put a tag on each cDNA molecule. MiXCR was run by TCRdb on the 5' RACE reads, yielding one entry per CDR3 protein. The sample consists of approximately 690,000 distinct CDR3 sequences, approximately 40% of them appearing once. In its sample, this clonotype was seen many times. Its specificity is not known. Study-level points and caveats: Long-lived donors had more naive CD4+ cells and higher diversity than aged donors.

Sequencing input: blood. The receptor was isolated from an elderly man in good health.

The CDR3 spells CASSRTSGISTDTQYF. DNA for the CDR3: TGTGCCAGCAGCAGGACTAGCGGGATAAGCACAGATACGCAGTATTTT. The J gene is TRBJ2-3, the V gene TRBV7-2; TRBD2 matches at 12 bases. The CDR3 consists of 16 residues. From germline, CDR1 is SGHTA and CDR2 FQGNSA. V was clipped by 5 bases and J by 0 bases; unmatched bases: 3.